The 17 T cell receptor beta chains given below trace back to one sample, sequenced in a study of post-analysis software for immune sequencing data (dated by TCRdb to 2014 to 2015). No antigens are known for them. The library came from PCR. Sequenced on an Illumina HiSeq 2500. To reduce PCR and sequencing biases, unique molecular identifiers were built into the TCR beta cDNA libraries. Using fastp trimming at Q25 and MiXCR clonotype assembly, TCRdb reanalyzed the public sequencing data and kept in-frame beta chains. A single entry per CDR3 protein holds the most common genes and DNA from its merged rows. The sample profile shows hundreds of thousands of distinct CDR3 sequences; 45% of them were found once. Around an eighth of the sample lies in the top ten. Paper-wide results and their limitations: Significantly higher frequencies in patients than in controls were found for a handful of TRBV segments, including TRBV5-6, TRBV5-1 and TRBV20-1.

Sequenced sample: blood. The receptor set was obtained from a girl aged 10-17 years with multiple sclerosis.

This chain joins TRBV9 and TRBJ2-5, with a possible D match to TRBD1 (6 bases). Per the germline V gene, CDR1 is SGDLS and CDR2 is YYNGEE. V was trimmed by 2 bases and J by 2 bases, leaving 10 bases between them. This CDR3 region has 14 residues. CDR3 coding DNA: TGTGCCAGCAGCGTGGGGACATCTCAAGAGACCCAGTACTTC. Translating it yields CASSVGTSQETQYF.

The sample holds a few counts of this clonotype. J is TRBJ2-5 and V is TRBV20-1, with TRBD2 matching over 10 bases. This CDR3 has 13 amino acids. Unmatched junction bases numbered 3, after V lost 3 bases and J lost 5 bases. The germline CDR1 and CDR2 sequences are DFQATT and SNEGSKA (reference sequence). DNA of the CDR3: TGCAGTGCTAGGGGACTAGCGTGGGAGACCCAGTACTTC. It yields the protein CSARGLAWETQYF.

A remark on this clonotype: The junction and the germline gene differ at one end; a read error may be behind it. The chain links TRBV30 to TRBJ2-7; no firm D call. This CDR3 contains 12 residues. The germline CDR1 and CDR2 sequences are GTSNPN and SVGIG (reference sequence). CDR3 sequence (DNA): TGTACCTGGAGCGAAAGCGTATACGAGCAGTACTTC. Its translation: CTWSESVYEQYF.

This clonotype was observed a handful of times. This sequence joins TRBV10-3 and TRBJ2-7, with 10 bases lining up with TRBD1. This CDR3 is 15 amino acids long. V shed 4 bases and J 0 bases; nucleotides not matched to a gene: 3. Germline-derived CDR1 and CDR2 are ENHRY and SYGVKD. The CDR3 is CAISGRTGGSYEQYF. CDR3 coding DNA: TGTGCCATCAGTGGCAGGACAGGGGGCTCCTACGAGCAGTACTTC.

The CDR3 nucleotides are TGTGCCAGCAGTTATAGGGGGGTGCATCAGCCCCAGCATTTT. Translation gives CASSYRGVHQPQHF. This rearrangement joins TRBV6-7 to TRBJ1-5; maybe TRBD1 (6 bases). TRBV6-7 is identified as an open reading frame with a role that is uncertain. The CDR3 has 14 amino acids. V was pared by 3 bases and J by 5 bases, with 11 bases between.

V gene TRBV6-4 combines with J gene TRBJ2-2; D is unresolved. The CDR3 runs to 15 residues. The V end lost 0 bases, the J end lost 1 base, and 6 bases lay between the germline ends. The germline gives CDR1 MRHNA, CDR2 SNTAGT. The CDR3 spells CASSDSTQNTGELFF. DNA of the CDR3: TGTGCCAGCAGTGACTCGACCCAGAACACCGGGGAGCTGTTTTTT.

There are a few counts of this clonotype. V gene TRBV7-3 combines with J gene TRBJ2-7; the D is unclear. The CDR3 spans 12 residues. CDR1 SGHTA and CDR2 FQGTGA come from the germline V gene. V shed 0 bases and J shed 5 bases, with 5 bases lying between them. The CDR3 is CASSLTGHEQYF. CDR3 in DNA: TGTGCCAGCAGCTTAACGGGTCACGAGCAGTACTTC. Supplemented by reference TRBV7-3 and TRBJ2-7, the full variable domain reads GAGVSQTPSNKVTEKGKYVELRCDPISGHTALYWYRQSLGQGPEFLIYFQGTGAADDSGLPNDRFFAVRPEGSVSTLKIQRTERGDSAVYLCASSLTGHEQYFGPGTRLTVT.

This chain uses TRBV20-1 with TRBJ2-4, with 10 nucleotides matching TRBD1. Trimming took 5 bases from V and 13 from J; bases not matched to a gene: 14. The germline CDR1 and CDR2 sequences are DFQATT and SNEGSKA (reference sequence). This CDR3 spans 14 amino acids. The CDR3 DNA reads TGCAGTGCTGGTGACAGGGGGCGGGGGTCGGAGCAGTACTTC. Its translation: CSAGDRGRGSEQYF.

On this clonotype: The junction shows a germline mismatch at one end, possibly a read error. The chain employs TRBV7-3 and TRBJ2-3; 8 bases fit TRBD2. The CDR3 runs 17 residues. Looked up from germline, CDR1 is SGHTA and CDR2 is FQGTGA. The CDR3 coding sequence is TGTGCCAGCAGCTTGAGCTCTAGCGGGCTCCTCACAGATGCGCAGTATTTT. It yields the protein CASSLSSSGLLTDAQYF. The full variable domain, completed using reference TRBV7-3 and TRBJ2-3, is GAGVSQTPSNKVTEKGKYVELRCDPISGHTALYWYRQSLGQGPEFLIYFQGTGAADDSGLPNDRFFAVRPEGSVSTLKIQRTERGDSAVYLCASSLSSSGLLTDAQYFGPGTRLTVL.

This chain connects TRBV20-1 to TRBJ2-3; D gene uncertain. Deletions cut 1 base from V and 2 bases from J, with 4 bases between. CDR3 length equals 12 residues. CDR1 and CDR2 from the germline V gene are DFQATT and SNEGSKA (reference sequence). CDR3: CSARADTDTQYF. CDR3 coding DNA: TGCAGTGCTAGAGCAGACACAGATACGCAGTATTTT.

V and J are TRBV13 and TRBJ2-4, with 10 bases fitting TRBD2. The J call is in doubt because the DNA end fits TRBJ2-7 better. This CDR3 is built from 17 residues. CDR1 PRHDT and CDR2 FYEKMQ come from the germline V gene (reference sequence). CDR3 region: CASSLSLLAGKRYEQYF. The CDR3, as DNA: TGTGCCAGCAGCTTATCTCTACTAGCGGGAAAGAGGTACGAGCAGTACTTC.

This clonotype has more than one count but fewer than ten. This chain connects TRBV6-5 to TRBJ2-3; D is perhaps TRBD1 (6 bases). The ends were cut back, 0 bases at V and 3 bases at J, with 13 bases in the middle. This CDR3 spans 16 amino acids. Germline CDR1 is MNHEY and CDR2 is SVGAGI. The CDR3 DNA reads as TGTGCCAGCAGTTACTCGGCCCGGACAGTGACAGATACGCAGTATTTT. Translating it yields CASSYSARTVTDTQYF.

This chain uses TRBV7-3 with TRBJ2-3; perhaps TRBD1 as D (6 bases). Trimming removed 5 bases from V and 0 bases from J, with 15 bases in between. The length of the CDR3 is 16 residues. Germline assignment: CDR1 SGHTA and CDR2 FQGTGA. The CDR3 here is CASSLGPDRSTDTQYF. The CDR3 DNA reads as TGTGCCAGCAGCCTAGGCCCCGACAGGAGCACAGATACGCAGTATTTT.

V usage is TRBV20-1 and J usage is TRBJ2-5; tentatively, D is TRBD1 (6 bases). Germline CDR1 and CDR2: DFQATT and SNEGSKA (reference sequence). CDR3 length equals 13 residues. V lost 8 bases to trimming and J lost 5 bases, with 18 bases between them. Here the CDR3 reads CSTSTGMQETQYF. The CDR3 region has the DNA TGCAGTACTTCCACAGGGATGCAGGAGACCCAGTACTTC.

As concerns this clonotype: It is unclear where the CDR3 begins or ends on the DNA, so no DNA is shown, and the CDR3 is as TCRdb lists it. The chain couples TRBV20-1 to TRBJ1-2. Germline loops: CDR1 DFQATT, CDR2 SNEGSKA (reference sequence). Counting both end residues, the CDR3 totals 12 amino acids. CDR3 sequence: CSGSGMDYGCTF.

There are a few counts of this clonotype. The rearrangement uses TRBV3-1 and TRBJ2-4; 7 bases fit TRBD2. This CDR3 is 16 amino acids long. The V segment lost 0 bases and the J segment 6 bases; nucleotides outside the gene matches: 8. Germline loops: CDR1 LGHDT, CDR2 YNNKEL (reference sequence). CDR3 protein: CASSQDYGEGLNIQYF. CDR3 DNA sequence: TGTGCCAGCAGCCAAGATTACGGGGAGGGGTTAAACATTCAGTACTTC.

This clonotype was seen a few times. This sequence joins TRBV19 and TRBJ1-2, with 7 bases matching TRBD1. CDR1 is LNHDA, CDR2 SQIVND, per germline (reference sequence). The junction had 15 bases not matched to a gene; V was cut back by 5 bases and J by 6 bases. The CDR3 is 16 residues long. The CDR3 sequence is CASSAVMMQGVHGYTF. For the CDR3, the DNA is TGTGCCAGTAGTGCCGTCATGATGCAGGGGGTACATGGCTACACCTTC.